The 16 T cell receptor beta chains listed next were all sequenced from one sample in a study of cytomegalovirus exposure and HLA in healthy donors. Both 60 Vbeta primers and 13 Jbeta primers went into the PCR. Method: immunoSEQ multiplex PCR; TCRdb's copy keeps in-frame clones and lacks some. The sample has roughly 150,000 clones, about 64% seen once; the top ten hold roughly 4%. Sequencing was performed on PBMCs. These receptors came from a man aged 55 to 69 in good health and CMV-seronegative.

This chain joins TRBV7-9 and TRBJ1-1; the D gene is possibly TRBD1 (5 bases). The V gene's germline CDR1 is SEHNR and CDR2 FQNEAQ (reference sequence). V was shortened by 4 bases and J by 5 bases, with 14 bases between the two germline ends. The CDR3 totals 14 residues. The CDR3 spells CASSSPGGWTEAFF. The CDR3 DNA is TGTGCCAGCAGCTCCCCGGGGGGGTGGACTGAAGCTTTCTTT.

The chain combines TRBV5-1 with TRBJ2-2, with D tentatively TRBD1 (5 bases). Germline V gene data show CDR1 as SGHRS and CDR2 as YFSETQ. V lost 1 base, J lost 0 bases, and 16 bases lay in between. The CDR3 covers 18 residues. The CDR3 loop is CASSLFVAPGPNTGELFF. The CDR3 coding sequence is TGCGCCAGCAGCTTGTTCGTGGCGCCAGGGCCGAACACCGGGGAGCTGTTTTTT.

The J gene is TRBJ2-5, the V gene TRBV5-6, with TRBD2 matching over 12 bases. The better agreement between TRBJ2-7 and the DNA end casts doubt on the J call. The germline V gene has CDR1 SGHDT and CDR2 YYEEEE. The CDR3 runs 15 residues. CDR3 nucleotides: TGTGCCAGCAGCACAACGGGACTAGCGGGCTACGAGCAGTACTTC. This sequence encodes CASSTTGLAGYEQYF.

The chain employs TRBV5-1 and TRBJ2-3; the D gene is possibly TRBD2 (6 bases). Germline CDR1 reads SGHRS; CDR2 reads YFSETQ. This CDR3 is 13 amino acids long. Trimming took 7 bases from V and 0 from J, leaving 9 bases between them. As DNA, the CDR3 is TGCGCCAGCTCCGGGAGTAGCACAGATACGCAGTATTTT. Translation gives CASSGSSTDTQYF.

This CDR3 reads CASSLTPSGRLYEQYF. DNA for the CDR3: TGTGCCAGCAGTCTCACCCCTAGCGGGAGGCTTTACGAGCAGTACTTC. The chain links TRBV27 to TRBJ2-7; 11 bases agree with TRBD2. The CDR3 has 16 residues. The ends lost 5 bases at V and 4 bases at J; junction bases unmatched: 10. CDR1 and CDR2 from the germline V gene are MNHEY and SMNVEV (reference sequence).

The chain employs TRBV30 and TRBJ1-3; TRBD1 matches 7 bases. V was clipped by 3 bases and J by 0 bases; unmatched bases: 5. The CDR3 consists of 15 residues. The V gene's germline CDR1 is GTSNPN and CDR2 SVGIG (reference sequence). CDR3 residues: CAWRTGQLSGNTIYF. The CDR3 region has the DNA TGTGCCTGGAGAACGGGACAGCTCTCTGGAAACACCATATATTTT.

This clone was seen a few times. V is TRBV19 and J is TRBJ1-6, with 7 bases aligning to TRBD1. CDR3 length equals 16 residues. The V and J ends lost 1 base and 9 bases, in that order; junction bases with no gene match: 9. Germline loops: CDR1 LNHDA, CDR2 SQIVND (reference sequence). CDR3 protein: CASSIAGVAGGSPLHF. CDR3 in DNA: TGTGCCAGTAGTATAGCCGGCGTGGCAGGGGGTTCACCCCTCCACTTT.

This clone was seen more than once but under ten times. The rearrangement uses TRBV11-2 and TRBJ1-2; unclear D gene. Trimming pared 4 bases from V and 4 bases from J, leaving 7 bases between. CDR1 SGHAT and CDR2 FQNNGV come from the germline V gene. This CDR3 is 12 amino acids long. The CDR3 DNA is TGTGCCAGCAGCTCGCGGCGCTATGGCTACACCTTC. Residues: CASSSRRYGYTF. Full variable domain (rest looked up from reference TRBV11-2 and TRBJ1-2): EAGVAQSPRYKIIEKRQSVAFWCNPISGHATLYWYQQILGQGPKLLIQFQNNGVVDDSQLPKDRFSAERLKGVDSTLKIQPAKLEDSAVYLCASSSRRYGYTFGSGTRLTVV.

This chain connects TRBV7-3 to TRBJ2-3; D not resolved. The CDR3 spans 14 residues. Germline CDR1 SGHTA, CDR2 FQGTGA. Trimming took off 2 bases at V and 1 base at J, with 7 bases between the two ends. The CDR3 bases are TGTGCCAGCAGCTTATGGCAAGGCACAGATACGCAGTATTTT. It translates to CASSLWQGTDTQYF.

The rearrangement links TRBV5-1 to TRBJ2-7; D not resolved. V lost 0 bases and J lost 0, with 13 bases in between. There are 16 residues in the CDR3. CDR1 SGHRS and CDR2 YFSETQ come from the germline V gene. CDR3 sequence (DNA): TGCGCCAGCAGCTTGGCCCCACTACCGTACTCCTACGAGCAGTACTTC. Residues: CASSLAPLPYSYEQYF.

This chain uses TRBV7-2 with TRBJ1-2; no clear D. The CDR3 covers 14 residues. V lost 5 bases to trimming and J lost 0 bases, with 10 bases between them. CDR1 is SGHTA and CDR2 is FQGNSA in the germline V gene. This CDR3 reads CASSAQIANYGYTF. The CDR3 nucleotides are TGTGCCAGCAGCGCCCAAATAGCTAACTATGGCTACACCTTC.

V is TRBV28 and J is TRBJ2-5, with 7 nucleotides matching TRBD2. The CDR3 sequence is 14 residues long. V trimming: 2 bases; J trimming: 5 bases; junction bases outside the gene matches: 5. The germline CDR1 and CDR2 sequences are MDHEN and SYDVKM. CDR3 residues: CASSLLGGIETQYF. The CDR3 coding sequence is TGTGCCAGCAGTTTACTCGGGGGGATCGAGACCCAGTACTTC.

The CDR3 loop is CASSFGTGYEQYF. The CDR3 bases are TGTGCCAGCAGTTTCGGGACAGGGTACGAGCAGTACTTC. The rearrangement links TRBV6-5 to TRBJ2-7, with TRBD1 matching 9 bases. V was clipped by 4 bases and J by 4 bases; unmatched bases: 2. The CDR3 has 13 residues. CDR1 and CDR2 from the germline V gene are MNHEY and SVGAGI.

This clone has more than one count but fewer than ten. This same CDR3 is encoded by further DNA sequences in the sample. V gene TRBV28 combines with J gene TRBJ2-1; 7 bases match TRBD2. The V and J ends lost 3 bases and 0 bases, in that order; junction bases with no gene match: 2. The CDR3 has 15 residues. Germline CDR1 reads MDHEN; CDR2 reads SYDVKM. The CDR3 region is CASSLGGTSYNEQFF. In DNA form, the CDR3 reads TGTGCCAGCAGTTTGGGAGGGACCTCCTACAATGAGCAGTTCTTC.

In its sample, this clone was seen a few times. This chain uses TRBV4-2 with TRBJ2-3; a possible D gene is TRBD1 (6 bases). Trimming took off 2 bases at V and 3 bases at J, with 9 bases between the two ends. Germline V gives CDR1 LGHNA, CDR2 YNFKEQ. The CDR3 is made up of 14 amino acids. CDR3 loop: CASSQNRATDTQYF. CDR3 bases: TGTGCCAGCAGCCAAAACAGGGCTACAGATACGCAGTATTTT.

The rearrangement uses TRBV7-8 and TRBJ2-1, with 11 bases fitting TRBD2. The V and J ends lost 9 bases and 1 base, in that order; junction bases with no gene match: 11. This CDR3 contains 17 residues. CDR1 and CDR2 from the germline V gene are SGHVS and FQNEAQ. The CDR3 is CARGATSGRRSYNEQFF. Here the CDR3 DNA reads TGTGCCAGAGGGGCAACTAGCGGGAGACGGTCCTACAATGAGCAGTTCTTC. Based on the CDR3 plus reference TRBV7-8 and TRBJ2-1, the full variable domain is GAGVSQSPRYKVAKRGQDVALRCDPISGHVSLFWYQQALGQGPEFLTYFQNEAQLDKSGLPSDRFFAERPEGSVSTLKIQRTQQEDSAVYLCARGATSGRRSYNEQFFGPGTRLTVL.